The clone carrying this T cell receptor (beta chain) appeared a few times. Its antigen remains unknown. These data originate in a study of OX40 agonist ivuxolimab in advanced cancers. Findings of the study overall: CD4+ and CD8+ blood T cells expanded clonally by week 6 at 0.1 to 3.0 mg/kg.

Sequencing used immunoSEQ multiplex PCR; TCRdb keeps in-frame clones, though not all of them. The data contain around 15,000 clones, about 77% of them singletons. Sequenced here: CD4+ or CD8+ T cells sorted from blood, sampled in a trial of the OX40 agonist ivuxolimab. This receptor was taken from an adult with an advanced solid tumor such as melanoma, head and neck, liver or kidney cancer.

In DNA form, the CDR3 reads TGTGCCAGCAGCCAGGAAGGGGGCCCCACAGATACGCAGTATTTT. Translated: CASSQEGGPTDTQYF. This chain joins TRBV4-2 and TRBJ2-3; 7 nucleotides align to TRBD1. Looked up from germline, CDR1 is LGHNA and CDR2 is YNFKEQ. CDR3 length equals 15 residues. Germline trimming cut 3 bases from V and 2 bases from J; bases unmatched to any gene: 5.